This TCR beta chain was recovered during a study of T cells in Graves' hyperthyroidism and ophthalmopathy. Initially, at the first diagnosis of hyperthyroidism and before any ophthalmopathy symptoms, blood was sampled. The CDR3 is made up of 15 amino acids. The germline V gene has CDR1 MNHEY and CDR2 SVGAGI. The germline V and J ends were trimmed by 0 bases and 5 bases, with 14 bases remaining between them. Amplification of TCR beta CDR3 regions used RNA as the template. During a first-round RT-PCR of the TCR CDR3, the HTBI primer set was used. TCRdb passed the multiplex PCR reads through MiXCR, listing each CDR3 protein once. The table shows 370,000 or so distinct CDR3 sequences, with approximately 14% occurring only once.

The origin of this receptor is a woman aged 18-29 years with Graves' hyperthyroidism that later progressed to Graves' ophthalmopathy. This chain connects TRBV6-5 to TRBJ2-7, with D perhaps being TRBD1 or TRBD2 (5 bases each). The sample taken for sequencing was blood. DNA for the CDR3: TGTGCCAGCAGTTACTCCCAGGGAGAATACGACGAGCAGTACTTC. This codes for CASSYSQGEYDEQYF.